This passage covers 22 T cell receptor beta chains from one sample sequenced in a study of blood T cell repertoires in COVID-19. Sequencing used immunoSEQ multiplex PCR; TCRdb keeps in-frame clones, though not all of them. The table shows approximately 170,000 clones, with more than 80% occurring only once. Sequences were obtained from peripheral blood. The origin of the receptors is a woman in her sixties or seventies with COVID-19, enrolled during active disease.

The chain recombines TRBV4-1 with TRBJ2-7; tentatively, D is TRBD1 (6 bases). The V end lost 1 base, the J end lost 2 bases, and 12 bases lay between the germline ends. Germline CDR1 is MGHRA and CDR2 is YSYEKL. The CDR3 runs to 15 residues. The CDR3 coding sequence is TGCGCCAGCAGCCAAGCTCTGGGACAACCCTACGAGCAGTACTTC. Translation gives CASSQALGQPYEQYF.

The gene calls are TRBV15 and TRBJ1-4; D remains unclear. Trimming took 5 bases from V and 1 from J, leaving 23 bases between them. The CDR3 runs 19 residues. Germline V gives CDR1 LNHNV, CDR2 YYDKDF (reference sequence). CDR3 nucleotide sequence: TGTGCCACCAGCGGCCCCCGGGCGGAGGCCTACCAAACTAATGAAAAACTGTTTTTT. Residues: CATSGPRAEAYQTNEKLFF. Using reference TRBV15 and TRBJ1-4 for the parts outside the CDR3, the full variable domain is DAMVIQNPRYQVTQFGKPVTLSCSQTLNHNVMYWYQQKSSQAPKLLFHYYDKDFNNEADTPDNFQSRRPNTSFCFLDIRSPGLGDTAMYLCATSGPRAEAYQTNEKLFFGSGTQLSVL.

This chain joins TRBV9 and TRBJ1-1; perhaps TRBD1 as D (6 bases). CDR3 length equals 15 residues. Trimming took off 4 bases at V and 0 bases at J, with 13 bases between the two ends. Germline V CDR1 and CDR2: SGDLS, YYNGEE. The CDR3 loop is CASSIRGGMNTEAFF. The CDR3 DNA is TGTGCCAGCAGCATCAGAGGGGGTATGAACACTGAAGCTTTCTTT.

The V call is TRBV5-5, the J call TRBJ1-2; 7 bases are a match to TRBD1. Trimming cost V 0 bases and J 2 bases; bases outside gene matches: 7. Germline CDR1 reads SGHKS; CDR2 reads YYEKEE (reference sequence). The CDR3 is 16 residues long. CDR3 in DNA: TGTGCCAGCAGCTTGGATGCCGGACAGGTGAACTATGGCTACACCTTC. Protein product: CASSLDAGQVNYGYTF.

CDR3 residues: CASSETGMNTEAFF. In DNA form, the CDR3 reads TGTGCCAGCAGTGAGACAGGCATGAACACTGAAGCTTTCTTT. The V gene is TRBV25-1, the J gene TRBJ1-1, with D tentatively TRBD1 (6 bases). Germline values: CDR1 MGHDK, CDR2 SYGVNS. Trimming removed 3 bases at V and 0 bases at J, with 8 bases between. The CDR3 is made up of 14 amino acids. Full variable domain (outside the CDR3, taken from reference TRBV25-1 and TRBJ1-1): EADIYQTPRYLVIGTGKKITLECSQTMGHDKMYWYQQDPGMELHLIHYSYGVNSTEKGDLSSESTVSRIRTEHFPLTLESARPSHTSQYLCASSETGMNTEAFFGQGTRLTVV.

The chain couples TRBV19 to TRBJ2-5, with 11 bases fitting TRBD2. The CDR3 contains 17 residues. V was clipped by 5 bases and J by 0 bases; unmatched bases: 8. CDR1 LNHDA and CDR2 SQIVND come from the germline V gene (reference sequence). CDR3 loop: CASSASSGGLYQETQYF. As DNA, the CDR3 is TGTGCCAGTAGTGCTTCTAGCGGGGGGTTATACCAAGAGACCCAGTACTTC.

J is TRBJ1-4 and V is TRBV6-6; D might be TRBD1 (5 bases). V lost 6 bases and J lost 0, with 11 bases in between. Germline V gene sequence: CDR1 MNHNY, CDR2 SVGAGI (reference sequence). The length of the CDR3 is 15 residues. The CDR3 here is CASSLGGATNEKLFF. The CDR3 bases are TGTGCCAGCAGCCTGGGGGGGGCAACTAATGAAAAACTGTTTTTT.

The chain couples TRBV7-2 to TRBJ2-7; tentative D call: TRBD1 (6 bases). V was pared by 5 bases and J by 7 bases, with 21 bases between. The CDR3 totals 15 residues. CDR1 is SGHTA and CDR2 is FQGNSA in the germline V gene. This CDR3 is CASSPLQTGGHEQYF. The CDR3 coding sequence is TGTGCCAGCAGCCCACTTCAGACAGGAGGCCATGAGCAGTACTTC.

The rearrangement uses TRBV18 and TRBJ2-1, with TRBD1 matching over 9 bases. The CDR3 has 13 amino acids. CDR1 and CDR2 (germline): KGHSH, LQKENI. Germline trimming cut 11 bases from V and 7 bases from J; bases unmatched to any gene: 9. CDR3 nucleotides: TGTGCCGGCAGGACAGGGGTTAGGAATGAGCAGTTCTTC. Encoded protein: CAGRTGVRNEQFF.

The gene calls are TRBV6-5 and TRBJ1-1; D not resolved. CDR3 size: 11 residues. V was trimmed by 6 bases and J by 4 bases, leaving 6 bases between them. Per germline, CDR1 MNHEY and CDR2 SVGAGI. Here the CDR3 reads CASRLITEAFF. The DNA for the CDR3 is TGTGCCAGCAGACTGATCACTGAAGCTTTCTTT.

The CDR3 sequence: CASSPPGGQKNQPQHF. The CDR3 region has the DNA TGTGCCAGCTCACCACCTGGGGGACAGAAGAATCAGCCCCAGCATTTT. The rearrangement links TRBV18 to TRBJ1-5, with 7 bases fitting TRBD1. V lost 0 bases, J lost 4 bases, and 6 bases stayed unmatched. Germline V gene data show CDR1 as KGHSH and CDR2 as LQKENI. The CDR3 runs 16 residues.

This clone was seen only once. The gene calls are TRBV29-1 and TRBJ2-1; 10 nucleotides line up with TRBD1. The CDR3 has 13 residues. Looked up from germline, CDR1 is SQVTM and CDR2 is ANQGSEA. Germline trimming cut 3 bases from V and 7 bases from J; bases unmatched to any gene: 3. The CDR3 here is CSVDGTGVNEQFF. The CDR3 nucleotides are TGCAGCGTTGACGGGACAGGGGTGAATGAGCAGTTCTTC.

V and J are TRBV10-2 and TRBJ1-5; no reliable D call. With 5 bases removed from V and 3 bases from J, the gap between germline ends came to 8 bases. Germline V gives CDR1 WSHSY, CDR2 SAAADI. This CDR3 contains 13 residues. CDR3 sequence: CASSLEVNQPQHF. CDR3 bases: TGCGCCAGCAGTTTGGAGGTCAATCAGCCCCAGCATTTT.

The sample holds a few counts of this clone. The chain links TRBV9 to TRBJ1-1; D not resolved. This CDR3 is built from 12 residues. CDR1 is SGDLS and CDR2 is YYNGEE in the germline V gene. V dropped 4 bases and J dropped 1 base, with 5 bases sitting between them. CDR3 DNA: TGTGCCAGCAGCACCGGGAACACTGAAGCTTTCTTT. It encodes CASSTGNTEAFF.

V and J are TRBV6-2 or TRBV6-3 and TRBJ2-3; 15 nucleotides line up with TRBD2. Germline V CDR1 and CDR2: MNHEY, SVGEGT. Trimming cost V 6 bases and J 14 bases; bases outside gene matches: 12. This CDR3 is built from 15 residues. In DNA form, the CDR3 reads TGTGCCAGCAGCACTTTAGGACTAGCGGGGGGGCCCCTGTATTTT. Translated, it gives CASSTLGLAGGPLYF.

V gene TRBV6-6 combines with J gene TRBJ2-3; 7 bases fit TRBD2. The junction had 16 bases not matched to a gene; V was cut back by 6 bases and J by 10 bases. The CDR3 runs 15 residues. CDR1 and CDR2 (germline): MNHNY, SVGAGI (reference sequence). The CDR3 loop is CASSHTTGGAPPQYF. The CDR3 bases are TGTGCCAGCAGCCACACCACGGGGGGAGCCCCCCCGCAGTATTTT.

CDR3 amino acids: CAWSFGGRHYGYTF. For the CDR3, the DNA is TGTGCCTGGAGTTTCGGAGGGAGGCACTATGGCTACACCTTC. The chain has TRBV30 and TRBJ1-2; D gene unclear. V was clipped by 2 bases and J by 3 bases, with 13 bases between them. CDR3 size: 14 residues. Germline CDR1 GTSNPN, CDR2 SVGIG (reference sequence).

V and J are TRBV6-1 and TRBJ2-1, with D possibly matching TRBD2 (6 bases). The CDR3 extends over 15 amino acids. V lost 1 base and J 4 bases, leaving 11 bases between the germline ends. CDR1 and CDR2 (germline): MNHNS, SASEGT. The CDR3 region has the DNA TGTGCCAGCAGTGAAGGGAGGGTCCCGTACAATGAGCAGTTCTTC. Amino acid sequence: CASSEGRVPYNEQFF.

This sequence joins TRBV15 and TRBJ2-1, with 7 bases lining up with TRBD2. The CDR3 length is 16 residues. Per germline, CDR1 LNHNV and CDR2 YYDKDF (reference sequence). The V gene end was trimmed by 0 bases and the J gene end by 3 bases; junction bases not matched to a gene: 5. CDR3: CATSRDPGGSYNEQFF. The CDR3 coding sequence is TGTGCCACCAGCAGAGATCCGGGGGGTAGCTACAATGAGCAGTTCTTC.

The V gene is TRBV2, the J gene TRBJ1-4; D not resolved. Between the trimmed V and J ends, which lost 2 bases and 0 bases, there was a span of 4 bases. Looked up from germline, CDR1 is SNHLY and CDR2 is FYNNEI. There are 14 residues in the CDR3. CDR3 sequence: CASSESPTNEKLFF. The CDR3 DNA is TGTGCCAGCAGTGAAAGCCCAACTAATGAAAAACTGTTTTTT.

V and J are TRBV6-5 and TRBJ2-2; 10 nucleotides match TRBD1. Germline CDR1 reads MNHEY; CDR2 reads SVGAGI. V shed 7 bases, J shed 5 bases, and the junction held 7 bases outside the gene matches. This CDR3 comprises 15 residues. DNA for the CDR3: TGTGCCAGCACCATAGGGACAGGGGCAACCGGGGAGCTGTTTTTT. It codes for CASTIGTGATGELFF.

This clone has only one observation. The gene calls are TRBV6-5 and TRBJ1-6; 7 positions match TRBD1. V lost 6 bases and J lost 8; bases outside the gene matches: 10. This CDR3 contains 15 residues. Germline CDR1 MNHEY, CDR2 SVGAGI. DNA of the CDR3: TGTGCCAGCAGCCACAACAGGGGAGGATATTCACCCCTCCACTTT. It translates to CASSHNRGGYSPLHF.